Sequencing of this T cell receptor (beta chain) was carried out in a study of beta chain features in type 1 diabetes. This clone has just a few counts. The target antigen is unknown. Findings of the study overall: Shorter TCRB CDR3s, moderately but significantly so, marked every one of the four CD4+ subsets in Type 1 diabetes patients. A cDNA-based sequencing approach could over-represent cells with high TCR expression.

Each donor gave one heparinised blood draw averaging approximately 100 mL. Sorting gave populations that all exceeded 95% purity. Reverse transcription of all isolated RNA meant that expressed TCRB transcripts were sequenced. Average reads for naive, central memory and regulatory T cell samples were roughly 3.4 million. Generated by immunoSEQ multiplex PCR, the TCRdb table keeps only in-frame clones and is missing some. The table shows about 740,000 clones, with around 15% occurring only once. Germline CDR1 is SGHRS and CDR2 is YFSETQ. With 0 bases removed from V and 2 bases from J, the gap between germline ends came to 12 bases. The CDR3 runs 16 residues.

The sample comprised naive CD4+ T cells from blood. The chain links TRBV5-1 to TRBJ2-1, with D perhaps TRBD2 (6 bases). The sequence came from a man aged 18 to 29 with type 1 diabetes. In DNA form, the CDR3 reads TGCGCCAGCAGCTTGGAGGTAGCGGATCCCTACAATGAGCAGTTCTTC. Translating it yields CASSLEVADPYNEQFF.